A single sample gave rise to the 20 T cell receptor beta chains below, sequenced in a study of blood T cell repertoires in COVID-19. This table comes from immunoSEQ multiplex PCR, and its TCRdb copy is limited to in-frame clones, with some not included. The table shows more than 65,000 clones, with around 83% occurring only once. The sample comprised peripheral blood. Every receptor here comes from a young man with COVID-19, enrolled during active disease.

This rearrangement joins TRBV5-5 to TRBJ1-6; no clear D. Germline V lookup: CDR1 SGHKS, CDR2 YYEKEE (reference sequence). There are 13 residues in the CDR3. Trimming stripped 0 bases from V and 10 bases from J, with 8 bases between. In DNA, the CDR3 is TGTGCCAGCAGCTTGGCATCGCGATCACCCCTCCACTTT. Translating it yields CASSLASRSPLHF.

This clone showed up just a few times. The chain carries TRBV7-2 and TRBJ1-2; D is ambiguous. Trimming stripped 4 bases from V and 0 bases from J, with 9 bases between. The germline V gene encodes CDR1 SGHTA and CDR2 FQGNSA. The CDR3 spans 14 residues. CDR3 residues: CASSSGGTNYGYTF. The DNA for the CDR3 is TGTGCCAGCAGCTCCGGCGGAACTAACTATGGCTACACCTTC.

This chain uses TRBV6-1 with TRBJ2-7; 7 nucleotides align to TRBD1. Trimming at V came to 1 base and at J to 3 bases, leaving 3 bases not matched to a gene. This CDR3 has 14 residues. The germline V gene has CDR1 MNHNS and CDR2 SASEGT. CDR3 sequence: CASSEDRGFYEQYF. The CDR3 region has the DNA TGTGCCAGCAGTGAAGACAGGGGATTCTACGAGCAGTACTTC.

The table lists this clone with a count of one. Within the sample, other DNA sequences also encode this same CDR3. The chain uses TRBV15 and TRBJ2-5, with a tentative D call TRBD2 (5 bases). V shed 0 bases and J shed 5 bases, with 7 bases lying between them. The length of the CDR3 is 13 residues. Germline lookup yields CDR1 LNHNV and CDR2 YYDKDF (reference sequence). The CDR3 DNA reads TGTGCCACCAGCAGAGATCCGGGGGAGACCCAGTACTTC. It yields the protein CATSRDPGETQYF.

This clone was observed once. This sequence joins TRBV2 and TRBJ1-4, with 7 bases lining up with TRBD1. Trimming at V came to 6 bases and at J to 3 bases, leaving 7 bases not matched to a gene. The CDR3 extends over 15 amino acids. Germline lookup yields CDR1 SNHLY and CDR2 FYNNEI. The CDR3 DNA is TGTGCCAGCAGCTCAGACAGGGCCCCTAATGAAAAACTGTTTTTT. Its translation: CASSSDRAPNEKLFF.

The J gene is TRBJ1-1, the V gene TRBV9; D is unclear. Trimming took 1 base from V and 3 from J, leaving 7 bases between them. CDR1 and CDR2 (germline): SGDLS, YYNGEE. The length of the CDR3 is 13 residues. This CDR3 reads CASSVSGYTEAFF. In DNA, the CDR3 is TGTGCCAGCAGCGTAAGCGGGTACACTGAAGCTTTCTTT.

The chain couples TRBV19 to TRBJ1-4; D unresolved. CDR3 length: 10 amino acids. Germline-derived CDR1 and CDR2 are LNHDA and SQIVND (reference sequence). Between the trimmed V and J ends, which lost 8 bases and 16 bases, there was a span of 14 bases. The CDR3 here is CASFRGQQFF. CDR3 nucleotides: TGTGCCAGTTTTCGGGGTCAGCAGTTTTTT.

This clone has just one count. The genes are TRBV30 and TRBJ2-1; D gene unclear. This CDR3 has 13 residues. V was cut by 0 bases and J by 6 bases, with 9 bases left in between. Germline CDR1 and CDR2: GTSNPN and SVGIG (reference sequence). The CDR3 DNA sequence: TGTGCCTGGAGTGTATTTTACAGCAATGAGCAGTTCTTC. As protein: CAWSVFYSNEQFF.

J is TRBJ2-5 and V is TRBV5-4, with 7 bases matching TRBD1. Trimming at V came to 5 bases and at J to 1 base, leaving 5 bases not matched to a gene. The CDR3 loop spans 14 amino acids. Germline assignment: CDR1 SGHNT and CDR2 YYREEE (reference sequence). CDR3: CASSRQGIQETQYF. The DNA for the CDR3 is TGTGCCAGCAGTCGACAGGGAATCCAAGAGACCCAGTACTTC.

The rearrangement joins TRBV10-1 to TRBJ2-1; perhaps TRBD2 as D (6 bases). V lost 3 bases and J lost 4, with 19 bases in between. This CDR3 spans 17 amino acids. Germline CDR1 is WNHNN and CDR2 is SYGVQD (reference sequence). This CDR3 reads CASSDGLLRDGYNEQFF. The CDR3 DNA sequence: TGCGCCAGCAGTGACGGACTTTTGCGGGACGGATACAATGAGCAGTTCTTC.

This clone was detected once. The chain employs TRBV29-1 and TRBJ1-5; 7 positions match TRBD1. The CDR3 runs 14 residues. Germline lookup yields CDR1 SQVTM and CDR2 ANQGSEA. Unmatched junction bases numbered 8, after V lost 7 bases and J lost 2 bases. CDR3 amino acids: CSASTGYGNQPQHF. DNA for the CDR3: TGCAGCGCATCGACAGGGTACGGCAATCAGCCCCAGCATTTT.

V usage is TRBV27 and J usage is TRBJ1-3; weak D call: TRBD1 (6 bases). The CDR3 has 17 residues. The germline CDR1 and CDR2 sequences are MNHEY and SMNVEV (reference sequence). Deletions cut 6 bases from V and 0 bases from J, with 18 bases between. The CDR3: CASSQAGAPSSGNTIYF. The CDR3 DNA reads as TGTGCCAGCAGCCAAGCAGGGGCCCCGAGCTCTGGAAACACCATATATTTT.

The chain combines TRBV6-5 with TRBJ1-2; 8 bases map to TRBD1. Per the germline V gene, CDR1 is MNHEY and CDR2 is SVGAGI. Trimming cost V 6 bases and J 5 bases; bases outside gene matches: 8. The CDR3 loop spans 14 amino acids. CDR3 bases: TGTGCCAGCAGGGGGACAGGCTCAAGATATGGCTACACCTTC. The encoded protein is CASRGTGSRYGYTF.

The V call is TRBV10-2, the J call TRBJ2-1, with D possibly TRBD2 on 6 matching bases. This CDR3 contains 13 residues. The V gene's germline CDR1 is WSHSY and CDR2 SAAADI. V lost 7 bases to trimming and J lost 10 bases, with 17 bases between them. CDR3 nucleotide sequence: TGCGCCAGCACCCCGGGTAGCGGAAGCGAGCAGTTCTTC. This encodes CASTPGSGSEQFF.

The chain is built from TRBV5-1 and TRBJ1-3; a weak D match, TRBD1 (5 bases). The CDR3 runs to 14 residues. Germline values: CDR1 SGHRS, CDR2 YFSETQ. V lost 4 bases and J lost 0, with 8 bases in between. CDR3: CASSTGTSGNTIYF. The CDR3 DNA follows: TGCGCCAGCAGCACAGGAACCTCTGGAAACACCATATATTTT. The whole variable domain, remainder taken from reference TRBV5-1 and TRBJ1-3, is KAGVTQTPRYLIKTRGQQVTLSCSPISGHRSVSWYQQTPGQGLQFLFEYFSETQRNKGNFPGRFSGRQFSNSRSEMNVSTLELGDSALYLCASSTGTSGNTIYFGEGSWLTVV.

The rearrangement links TRBV5-1 to TRBJ2-1; possibly TRBD2 for D (7 bases). V lost 4 bases to trimming and J lost 6 bases, with 23 bases between them. Germline loops: CDR1 SGHRS, CDR2 YFSETQ. CDR3 length: 17 residues. In nucleotides, the CDR3 is TGCGCCAGCAGCCCTCCCCGACTAGCTGGGGGCTCCAATGAGCAGTTCTTC. Translated, it gives CASSPPRLAGGSNEQFF.

V is TRBV11-1 and J is TRBJ2-1, with D possibly matching TRBD1 (6 bases). V dropped 5 bases and J dropped 6 bases, with 8 bases sitting between them. Germline V gene sequence: CDR1 SGHAT, CDR2 FQDESV (reference sequence). CDR3 length: 12 amino acids. CDR3 in amino acids: CASSPQGNEQFF. The CDR3 nucleotides read TGTGCCAGCAGCCCACAGGGCAATGAGCAGTTCTTC.

The chain is built from TRBV7-2 and TRBJ1-6, with D possibly TRBD1 on 5 matching bases. The ends were cut back, 3 bases at V and 9 bases at J, with 15 bases in the middle. Germline loops: CDR1 SGHTA, CDR2 FQGNSA. This CDR3 spans 15 amino acids. The CDR3 sequence is CASSFFGAPGSPLHF. CDR3 sequence (DNA): TGTGCCAGCAGCTTTTTTGGGGCCCCAGGTTCACCCCTCCACTTT.

This clone has just a few counts. The rearrangement joins TRBV11-2 to TRBJ2-7; 8 bases match TRBD1. CDR3 length: 15 residues. Trimming cost V 5 bases and J 5 bases; bases outside gene matches: 11. Per the germline V gene, CDR1 is SGHAT and CDR2 is FQNNGV. CDR3 residues: CASSERGQALNEQYF. The CDR3 DNA reads as TGTGCCAGCAGCGAACGGGGACAGGCTCTCAACGAGCAGTACTTC.

The rearrangement joins TRBV6-5 to TRBJ1-4; D perhaps matches TRBD1 (6 bases). Between the trimmed V and J ends, which lost 0 bases and 5 bases, there was a span of 10 bases. Germline CDR1 MNHEY, CDR2 SVGAGI. This CDR3 is 15 amino acids long. Written as DNA, the CDR3 is TGTGCCAGCAGTTACTCGAGGCAGGGGAATGAAAAACTGTTTTTT. Residues: CASSYSRQGNEKLFF.